This T cell receptor beta chain is drawn from a study of T cell changes during pregnancy in multiple sclerosis (dated by TCRdb to 2018 to 2020). About the investigation overall: In women with multiple sclerosis, the researchers looked at how the T cell repertoire shifted as pregnancy progressed.

Library prep was done by the immunoSEQ multiplex PCR assay. The source is immuneACCESS, and TCRdb retained only in-frame sequences with V and J called. Part of the clones is not carried over; for the studies checked, unresolved V genes explain less than half of this, and the remainder is unexplained. Within this sample are about 32,000 clones, with under 95% of them counted one time only. The top ten clonotypes cover 0.35% to 0.5% of the sample. Trimming costs V 1 base and J 4 bases, and their ends lie 13 bases apart. From the germline V gene, CDR1 is MGHDK and CDR2 is SYGVNS. Counted from cysteine to phenylalanine, this CDR3 has 15 amino acids. Only CDR3 DNA is held: 45 bases, read in frame from base 1. Of note for this clone: The target of this receptor is not known. The input lacks base qualities; no much larger clone sits a single base away.

The input for sequencing was CD4+ T cells from peripheral blood mononuclear cells, taken in the second trimester of pregnancy. The rearranged chain carries TRBV25-1 and TRBJ2-5, and the D gene may be TRBD1, 5 bases matching. The TCR was taken from a female donor with multiple sclerosis, enrolled in a pregnancy study. In nucleotide form, the sequence is TGTGCCAGCAGTGAATTCTCGACAGCTTCAGAGACCCAGTACTTC. It translates as CASSEFSTASETQYF.